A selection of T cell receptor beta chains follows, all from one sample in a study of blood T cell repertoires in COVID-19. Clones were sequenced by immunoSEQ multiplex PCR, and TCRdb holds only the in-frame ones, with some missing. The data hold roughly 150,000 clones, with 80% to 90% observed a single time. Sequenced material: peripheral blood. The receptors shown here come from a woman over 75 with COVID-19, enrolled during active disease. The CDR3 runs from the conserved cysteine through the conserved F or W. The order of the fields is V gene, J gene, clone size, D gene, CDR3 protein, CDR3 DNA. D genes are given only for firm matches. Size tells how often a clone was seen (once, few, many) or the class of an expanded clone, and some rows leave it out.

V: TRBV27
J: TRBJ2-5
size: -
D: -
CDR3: CASRGGYRGAQETQYF
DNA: TGTGCCAGCAGGGGAGGCTACAGGGGTGCTCAAGAGACCCAGTACTTC

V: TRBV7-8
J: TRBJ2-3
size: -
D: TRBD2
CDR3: CASSLGLATTDTQYF
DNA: TGTGCCAGCAGCTTAGGACTAGCGACCACAGATACGCAGTATTTT

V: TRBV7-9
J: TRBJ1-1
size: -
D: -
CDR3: CASSRQVSTEAFF
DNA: TGTGCCAGCAGCCGACAGGTTTCCACTGAAGCTTTCTTT

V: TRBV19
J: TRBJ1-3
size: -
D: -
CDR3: CASSISGISGNTIYF
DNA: TGTGCCAGTAGTATTTCGGGGATCTCTGGAAACACCATATATTTT

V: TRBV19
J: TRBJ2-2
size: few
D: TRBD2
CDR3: CASTLRVGTSGRGGNTGELFF
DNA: TGTGCCAGTACCCTCCGAGTGGGGACTAGCGGGAGGGGAGGTAACACCGGGGAGCTGTTTTTT

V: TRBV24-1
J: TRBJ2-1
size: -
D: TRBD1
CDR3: CATSVIGTGSYNEQFF
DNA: TGTGCCACCAGTGTAATCGGGACAGGGAGCTACAATGAGCAGTTCTTC

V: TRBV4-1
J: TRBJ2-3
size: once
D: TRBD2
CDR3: CASSLRLGSGRATVTDTQYF
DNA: TGCGCCAGCAGCCTCCGGCTGGGTAGCGGGAGGGCCACAGTCACAGATACGCAGTATTTT

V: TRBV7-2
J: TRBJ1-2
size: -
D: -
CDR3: CASSPLNYGYTF
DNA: TGTGCCAGCAGCCCCCTCAACTATGGCTACACCTTC

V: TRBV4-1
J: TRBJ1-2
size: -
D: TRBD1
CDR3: CASRQLDRAGYGYTF
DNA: TGCGCCAGCAGACAACTAGACAGGGCTGGCTATGGCTACACCTTC

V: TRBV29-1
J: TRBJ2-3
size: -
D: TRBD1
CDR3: CSVDQGVDTQYF
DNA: TGCAGCGTTGACCAGGGGGTCGACACGCAGTATTTT

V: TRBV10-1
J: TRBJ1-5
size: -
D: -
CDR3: CASLRWGVEGQPQHF
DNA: TGCGCCAGCTTAAGATGGGGGGTGGAGGGGCAGCCCCAGCATTTT

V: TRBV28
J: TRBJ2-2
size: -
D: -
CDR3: CASRPRGAGAGELFF
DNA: TGTGCCAGCAGACCCCGGGGGGCCGGGGCCGGGGAGCTGTTTTTT

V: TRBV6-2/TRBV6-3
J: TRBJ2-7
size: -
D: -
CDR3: CASRYPAGAGLKRTYEQYF
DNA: TGTGCCAGCAGATACCCCGCTGGGGCAGGGCTAAAAAGGACCTACGAGCAGTACTTC

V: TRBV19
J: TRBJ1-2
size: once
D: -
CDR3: CASSPWGGSVYGYTF
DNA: TGTGCCAGTAGCCCCTGGGGAGGGTCAGTCTATGGCTACACCTTC

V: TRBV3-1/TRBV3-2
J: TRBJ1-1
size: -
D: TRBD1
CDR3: CASTRLGQEAFF
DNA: TGTGCCAGCACCAGGTTGGGACAGGAAGCTTTCTTT

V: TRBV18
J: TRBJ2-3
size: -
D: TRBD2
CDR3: CASSPLSGGAMYTQYF
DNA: TGTGCCAGCTCACCACTTAGCGGGGGGGCCATGTATACGCAGTATTTT

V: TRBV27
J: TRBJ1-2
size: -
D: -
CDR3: CASSKVDRSKYGYTF
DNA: TGTGCCAGCAGTAAGGTGGACAGATCTAAGTATGGCTACACCTTC

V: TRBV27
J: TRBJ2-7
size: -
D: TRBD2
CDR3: CASSFGGGGSYEQYF
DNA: TGTGCCAGCAGTTTCGGCGGGGGGGGTTCCTACGAGCAGTACTTC

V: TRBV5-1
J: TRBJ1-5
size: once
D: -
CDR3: CASSDTGINQPQHF
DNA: TGCGCCAGCAGCGATACAGGGATCAATCAGCCCCAGCATTTT

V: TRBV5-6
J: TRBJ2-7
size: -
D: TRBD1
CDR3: CASSNRDRFLREQYF
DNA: TGTGCCAGCAGCAACCGGGACAGGTTCCTTAGGGAGCAGTACTTC

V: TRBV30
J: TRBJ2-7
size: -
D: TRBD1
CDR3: CAWRPTGLMHEQYF
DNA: TGTGCCTGGAGACCGACAGGGCTGATGCACGAGCAGTACTTC

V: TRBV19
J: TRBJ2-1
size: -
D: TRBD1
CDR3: CASSIGTGGVVNEQFF
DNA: TGTGCCAGTAGTATAGGGACAGGGGGGGTGGTCAATGAGCAGTTCTTC

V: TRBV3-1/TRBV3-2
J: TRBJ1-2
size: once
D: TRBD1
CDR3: CASSRGTANYGYTF
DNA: TGTGCCAGCAGCCGCGGGACAGCTAACTATGGCTACACCTTC

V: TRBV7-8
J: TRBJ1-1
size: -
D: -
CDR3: CASSRQINTEAFF
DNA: TGTGCCAGCAGCAGACAGATCAACACTGAAGCTTTCTTT

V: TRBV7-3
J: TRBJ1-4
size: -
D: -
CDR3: CASSSLPGEKLFF
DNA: TGTGCCAGCAGCTCGTTGCCGGGGGAAAAACTGTTTTTT

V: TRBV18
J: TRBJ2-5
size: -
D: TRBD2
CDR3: CASSPGSGSETQYF
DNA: TGTGCCAGCTCACCAGGAAGCGGGAGTGAGACCCAGTACTTC

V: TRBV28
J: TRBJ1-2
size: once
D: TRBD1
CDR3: CASRGAPGQGYYGYTF
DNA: TGTGCCAGCAGGGGGGCTCCGGGACAGGGGTACTATGGCTACACCTTC

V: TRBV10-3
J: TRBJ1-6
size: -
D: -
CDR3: CAISESEGLNNSPLHF
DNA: TGTGCCATCAGTGAGTCGGAGGGACTGAATAATTCACCCCTCCACTTT